Following are 17 T cell receptor beta chains from one sample sequenced in a study of monozygotic twins with inflammatory bowel disease. TCRdb reprocessed the 5' RACE reads, keeping one entry per CDR3 protein, no DNA. The table for this sample gives fewer than 150,000 distinct CDR3 sequences. Sequencing input: blood. These receptors all come from a human donor with ulcerative colitis or Crohn's disease, or a healthy co-twin of an affected twin (not recorded which).

This chain joins TRBV5-5 and TRBJ1-3; TCRdb's D call of TRBD1 is untestable without DNA. The CDR3 is 14 residues long. CDR1 is SGHKS and CDR2 is YYEKEE in the germline V gene (reference sequence). The chain's CDR3 is CASSTRDSGNTIYF.

The rearrangement uses TRBV11-2 and TRBJ2-5; TCRdb names TRBD1, which stays unverified in the absence of DNA. CDR1 SGHAT and CDR2 FQNNGV come from the germline V gene. The CDR3 is made up of 14 amino acids. CDR3 sequence: CASSLGQKKETQYF.

J is TRBJ1-5 and V is TRBV6-6. Germline CDR1 and CDR2: MNHNY and SVGAGI (reference sequence). This CDR3 is built from 13 residues. CDR3 region: CASSYSETQPQHF.

The V call is TRBV7-2, the J call TRBJ2-7; TCRdb calls TRBD1, which cannot be checked without DNA. From germline, CDR1 is SGHTA and CDR2 FQGNSA. The CDR3 extends over 12 amino acids. Here the CDR3 reads CASSSTGIEQYF.

The V and J genes are TRBV18 and TRBJ2-5; the D call from TCRdb, TRBD1, cannot be confirmed without DNA. The CDR3 contains 14 residues. The germline V gene encodes CDR1 KGHSH and CDR2 LQKENI. CDR3 protein: CASSDTGGAETQYF.

The chain uses TRBV20-1 and TRBJ2-4; the D call from TCRdb, TRBD1, cannot be confirmed without DNA. Per the germline V gene, CDR1 is DFQATT and CDR2 is SNEGSKA (reference sequence). The CDR3 extends over 13 amino acids. The CDR3 region is CSALDRAKNIQYF.

This chain joins TRBV4-2 and TRBJ1-3; TCRdb's D gene call, TRBD1, goes unchecked for lack of DNA. This CDR3 has 16 residues. Germline CDR1 reads LGHNA; CDR2 reads YNFKEQ. CDR3 amino acids: CASSKDRGGSGNTIYF.

The chain recombines TRBV9 with TRBJ1-4. Germline CDR1 SGDLS, CDR2 YYNGEE. The CDR3 spans 15 residues. The CDR3 protein is CASSVGPATNEKLFF. The entire variable domain, with the rest obtained from reference TRBV9 and TRBJ1-4, is as follows: DSGVTQTPKHLITATGQRVTLRCSPRSGDLSVYWYQQSLDQGLQFLIQYYNGEERAKGNILERFSAQQFPDLHSELNLSSLELGDSALYFCASSVGPATNEKLFFGSGTQLSVL.

The J gene is TRBJ2-3, the V gene TRBV7-6; TCRdb's D call, TRBD1, is unchecked because there is no DNA. This CDR3 is 16 amino acids long. Germline CDR1 and CDR2: SGHVS and FNYEAQ. CDR3 protein: CASSLKGGANTDTQYF.

The chain combines TRBV5-1 with TRBJ2-7; TCRdb's assignment of TRBD1 cannot be checked, as there is no DNA. This CDR3 has 16 residues. Germline CDR1 and CDR2: SGHRS and YFSETQ. CDR3 sequence: CASSYLTGTGANEQYF.

The gene calls are TRBV20-1 and TRBJ2-2; TCRdb selects TRBD1, and the lack of DNA leaves this call unchecked. The CDR3 is 14 amino acids. Germline loops: CDR1 DFQATT, CDR2 SNEGSKA (reference sequence). The CDR3: CSASARGFTGELFF.

J is TRBJ2-1 and V is TRBV4-2; TCRdb indicates TRBD2, and absent DNA this call remains unverified. The germline CDR1 and CDR2 sequences are LGHNA and YNFKEQ. This CDR3 region has 14 residues. CDR3 sequence: CASGTSGGGNEQFF.

The V call is TRBV7-2, the J call TRBJ1-2. In germline, CDR1 is SGHTA, CDR2 FQGNSA. The CDR3 is 15 amino acids. CDR3 sequence: CASSLEGRANYGYTF.

The V call is TRBV5-1, the J call TRBJ2-1; TCRdb's D call, TRBD1, is unchecked because there is no DNA. Germline CDR1 is SGHRS and CDR2 is YFSETQ. This CDR3 has 17 amino acids. CDR3 sequence reads: CASSLWRTGSSYNEQFF. Looking up the rest from reference TRBV5-1 and TRBJ2-1 gives the full variable domain: KAGVTQTPRYLIKTRGQQVTLSCSPISGHRSVSWYQQTPGQGLQFLFEYFSETQRNKGNFPGRFSGRQFSNSRSEMNVSTLELGDSALYLCASSLWRTGSSYNEQFFGPGTRLTVL.

This sequence joins TRBV2 and TRBJ1-1; the TCRdb D gene call, TRBD1, has no DNA to confirm it. The length of the CDR3 is 14 residues. In germline, CDR1 is SNHLY, CDR2 FYNNEI. CDR3 in amino acids: CASSEGRGNTEAFF.

The chain uses TRBV20-1 and TRBJ2-7. Germline CDR1 is DFQATT and CDR2 is SNEGSKA (reference sequence). This CDR3 is built from 14 residues. The CDR3 protein is CSAQFTGRPYEQYF.

CDR3: CASSVGVSYNEQFF. The V gene is TRBV9, the J gene TRBJ2-1; TCRdb lists TRBD1, though no DNA is available to test this call. The CDR3 spans 14 residues. Germline lookup yields CDR1 SGDLS and CDR2 YYNGEE. Supplemented by reference TRBV9 and TRBJ2-1, the full variable domain reads DSGVTQTPKHLITATGQRVTLRCSPRSGDLSVYWYQQSLDQGLQFLIQYYNGEERAKGNILERFSAQQFPDLHSELNLSSLELGDSALYFCASSVGVSYNEQFFGPGTRLTVL.